This T cell receptor (beta chain) originates from a study of metastatic and nonmetastatic thyroid tumors. Study as a whole: Peripheral blood and tumor or nodule samples from malignant and benign thyroid patients were compared.

Overall study results and limits: Within blood and tumor, benign nodules reportedly had significantly lower TCR beta diversity than malignant thyroid tumors did.

TCRdb re-processed the PCR reads through MiXCR. The table has some 19,000 clones, over 25% seen once. No patient had received any treatment before thyroid surgery. This CDR3 is 12 amino acids long. CDR1 is MDHEN, CDR2 SYDVKM, per germline. Losses at the gene ends were 7 bases for V and 7 bases for J; bases not matched to a gene: 6. By sample share, this clone is medium-sized. Its specificity is unknown. Sequencing used adjacent normal tissue. The TCR comes from a female donor with papillary thyroid cancer or a benign thyroid nodule (not recorded which). Some clones in this sample may be carry-over from other donors' samples. This chain uses TRBV28 with TRBJ1-2, with 7 bases matching TRBD1. In DNA, the CDR3 is TGTGCCAGCACCTCACAGGGGACTGGCTACACCTTC. Residues: CASTSQGTGYTF.